The 25 T cell receptor beta chains presented below share a single source sample, sequenced in a study of cytomegalovirus exposure and HLA in healthy donors. The PCR was carried out with 60 Vbeta primers and 13 Jbeta primers. Measured with immunoSEQ multiplex PCR; TCRdb has only the in-frame clones, and not every one. The data contain about 200,000 clones, over 70% of them seen just once; the ten biggest clones take up 0.71%. Sample: PBMCs. Receptors were obtained from a boy younger than 10 in good health and CMV-seronegative.

This clone has a single count. The chain links TRBV28 to TRBJ2-7; a possible D gene is TRBD2 (6 bases). With 7 bases removed from V and 2 bases from J, the gap between germline ends came to 18 bases. Per germline, CDR1 MDHEN and CDR2 SYDVKM. CDR3 length equals 15 residues. CDR3 bases: TGTGCCAGCACTGGCCCTTCCGGGGGAACCTACGAGCAGTACTTC. Protein: CASTGPSGGTYEQYF.

The chain carries TRBV10-2 and TRBJ1-6; TRBD1 matches 8 bases. The CDR3 is made up of 15 amino acids. From germline, CDR1 is WSHSY and CDR2 SAAADI. Germline trimming cut 5 bases from V and 7 bases from J; bases unmatched to any gene: 7. This CDR3 reads CASSSTGASNSPLHF. The CDR3 nucleotides are TGCGCCAGCAGTTCGACAGGGGCCTCCAATTCACCCCTCCACTTT.

This chain uses TRBV7-9 with TRBJ2-5; 9 bases are a match to TRBD1. The CDR3 is 16 residues long. V was pared by 4 bases and J by 5 bases, with 11 bases of the junction left unmatched. Looked up from germline, CDR1 is SEHNR and CDR2 is FQNEAQ (reference sequence). The CDR3 coding sequence is TGTGCCAGCAGCTCCCCACAGGGGGCCGAGAGGGAGACCCAGTACTTC. Its protein product is CASSSPQGAERETQYF.

The chain links TRBV9 to TRBJ2-1; 7 positions match TRBD2. CDR1 and CDR2 from the germline V gene are SGDLS and YYNGEE. J was trimmed by 10 bases and V by 4 bases; bases with no gene match: 8. The CDR3 runs to 13 residues. In DNA, the CDR3 is TGTGCCAGCAGCCCTGTGAGCGGGATGGAGCAGTTCTTC. Translating gives CASSPVSGMEQFF.

The chain has TRBV23-1 and TRBJ1-1; possibly TRBD1 for D (5 bases). TRBV23-1 counts as an open reading frame of uncertain function. V was shortened by 2 bases and J by 8 bases, with 12 bases between the two germline ends. This CDR3 is 13 amino acids long. CDR3 in amino acids: CASSQPDRCEAFF. CDR3 DNA: TGCGCCAGCAGTCAACCCGACAGATGCGAAGCTTTCTTT.

To note about this clone: Other DNA sequences in the sample encode the same CDR3. The chain joins TRBV4-1 to TRBJ2-7; no clear D. The CDR3 has 14 amino acids. CDR1 and CDR2 (germline): MGHRA, YSYEKL. V lost 1 base and J lost 3, with 10 bases in between. This chain's CDR3 is CASSQGPGSYEQYF. The CDR3 DNA is TGCGCCAGCAGCCAAGGCCCAGGTAGCTACGAGCAGTACTTC.

This clone appeared once. The gene calls are TRBV5-4 and TRBJ1-6; the D is unclear. V was cut by 0 bases and J by 6 bases, with 7 bases left in between. The CDR3 sequence is 14 residues long. Germline CDR1 and CDR2: SGHNT and YYREEE (reference sequence). CDR3 region: CASSLAEGNSPLHF. Here the CDR3 DNA reads TGTGCCAGCAGCTTGGCGGAGGGTAATTCACCCCTCCACTTT.

The V call is TRBV7-9, the J call TRBJ1-6, with D possibly matching TRBD1 (5 bases). The germline CDR1 and CDR2 sequences are SEHNR and FQNEAQ (reference sequence). V was pared by 1 base and J by 7 bases, with 11 bases between. This CDR3 has 15 amino acids. The CDR3 loop reads CASSLGRGGNSPLHF. DNA for the CDR3: TGTGCCAGCAGCTTAGGAAGGGGTGGGAATTCACCCCTCCACTTT.

The rearrangement links TRBV19 to TRBJ2-7; the D gene is possibly TRBD1 (6 bases). Looked up from germline, CDR1 is LNHDA and CDR2 is SQIVND (reference sequence). Trimming removed 3 bases from V and 3 bases from J, with 12 bases in between. This CDR3 region has 14 residues. DNA for the CDR3: TGTGCCAGTAGTATGGCCACGGACAGCTACGAGCAGTACTTC. As protein: CASSMATDSYEQYF.

V is TRBV30 and J is TRBJ1-4; 7 bases are a match to TRBD1. Per germline, CDR1 GTSNPN and CDR2 SVGIG (reference sequence). V trimming: 2 bases; J trimming: 8 bases; junction bases outside the gene matches: 8. This CDR3 is 14 amino acids long. The CDR3 here is CAWSSGQAGEKLFF. CDR3 sequence (DNA): TGTGCCTGGAGTTCCGGACAGGCGGGGGAAAAACTGTTTTTT.

The genes are TRBV30 and TRBJ1-1; no clear D gene. CDR1 GTSNPN and CDR2 SVGIG come from the germline V gene (reference sequence). The CDR3 is 14 amino acids. The germline V and J ends were trimmed by 1 base and 5 bases, with 14 bases remaining between them. DNA of the CDR3: TGTGCCTGGAGTGAGCGGGTGGAGGTGACTGAAGCTTTCTTT. Amino acids: CAWSERVEVTEAFF.

This rearrangement joins TRBV5-4 to TRBJ2-5, with 7 bases matching TRBD1. Germline-derived CDR1 and CDR2 are SGHNT and YYREEE (reference sequence). Trimming at V came to 4 bases and at J to 3 bases, leaving 9 bases not matched to a gene. CDR3 length equals 15 residues. The CDR3 DNA is TGTGCCAGCAGCGACTGGGACAGAGGGAAAGAGACCCAGTACTTC. Protein: CASSDWDRGKETQYF.

A note on this clone: Within the sample, other DNA sequences also encode this same CDR3. The genes are TRBV9 and TRBJ1-3; D possibly corresponds to TRBD1 (5 bases). Deletions cut 3 bases from V and 3 bases from J, with 10 bases between. CDR3 length: 14 residues. Germline V gene sequence: CDR1 SGDLS, CDR2 YYNGEE. The CDR3 protein is CASSATGDGNTIYF. CDR3 nucleotides: TGTGCCAGCAGCGCTACAGGAGATGGAAACACCATATATTTT.

The chain has TRBV19 and TRBJ1-2; the match to TRBD1 covers 8 bases. Germline V lookup: CDR1 LNHDA, CDR2 SQIVND (reference sequence). With V trimmed by 4 bases and J by 3 bases, 4 bases remained unmatched. The CDR3 runs 14 residues. The CDR3 sequence: CASSTGGAHYGYTF. CDR3 nucleotide sequence: TGTGCCAGTAGTACAGGGGGCGCGCACTATGGCTACACCTTC.

This chain links TRBV18 with TRBJ2-5, with 11 bases matching TRBD2. Trimming cost V 3 bases and J 2 bases; bases outside gene matches: 8. This CDR3 is 17 amino acids long. Germline CDR1 reads KGHSH; CDR2 reads LQKENI. The CDR3 DNA reads as TGTGCCAGCTCACCCGATTTTAGCGGGGGGGTTCAAGAGACCCAGTACTTC. Protein: CASSPDFSGGVQETQYF.

The chain links TRBV19 to TRBJ1-2, with D possibly matching TRBD1 (5 bases). The CDR3 spans 16 residues. Germline-derived CDR1 and CDR2 are LNHDA and SQIVND (reference sequence). Trimming shortened V by 7 bases and J by 2 bases, and 20 bases separated the two germline ends. DNA of the CDR3: TGTGCCAGTACTCTAAAGGGCCGGGGGGACAACTATGGCTACACCTTC. Its translation: CASTLKGRGDNYGYTF.

This chain joins TRBV7-9 and TRBJ2-5; D unresolved. The V end lost 2 bases, the J end lost 3 bases, and 10 bases lay between the germline ends. The V gene's germline CDR1 is SEHNR and CDR2 FQNEAQ (reference sequence). This CDR3 contains 14 residues. As DNA, the CDR3 is TGTGCCAGCAGCTTATCCCAACCAGAAGAGACCCAGTACTTC. Translation: CASSLSQPEETQYF.

The chain recombines TRBV9 with TRBJ1-2; D gene uncertain. Trimming removed 0 bases at V and 8 bases at J, with 14 bases between. The CDR3 is 14 residues long. Germline V lookup: CDR1 SGDLS, CDR2 YYNGEE. For the CDR3, the DNA is TGTGCCAGCAGCGTAGTTCCTGATGCTCGGGGCTACACCTTC. Its translation: CASSVVPDARGYTF.

This clone was counted a few times. CDR3 nucleotide sequence: TGCGCCAGCAGCTTGGTGAGGGAGTCGGCCACTGAAGCTTTCTTT. It translates to CASSLVRESATEAFF. J is TRBJ1-1 and V is TRBV5-1; no reliable D call. CDR3 size: 15 residues. The germline gives CDR1 SGHRS, CDR2 YFSETQ. Between the trimmed V and J ends, which lost 0 bases and 4 bases, there was a span of 13 bases.

The chain has TRBV25-1 and TRBJ2-1, with 7 bases that match TRBD1. Germline V gene lookup returns CDR1 MGHDK and CDR2 SYGVNS. V shed 5 bases and J 3 bases; nucleotides not matched to a gene: 10. This CDR3 is built from 16 residues. CDR3 amino acids: CASSTWTGFSYNEQFF. The CDR3 DNA reads as TGTGCCAGCAGTACTTGGACAGGCTTCAGCTACAATGAGCAGTTCTTC.

The chain couples TRBV7-2 to TRBJ1-2; D uncertain. CDR3 length equals 15 residues. CDR1 is SGHTA and CDR2 is FQGNSA in the germline V gene. Trimming pared 2 bases from V and 4 bases from J, leaving 14 bases between. The CDR3 is CASSLNSGSVYGYTF. CDR3 bases: TGTGCCAGCAGCTTAAACTCGGGATCGGTCTATGGCTACACCTTC.

This rearrangement joins TRBV2 to TRBJ2-3, with D possibly TRBD2 on 6 matching bases. Deletions cut 7 bases from V and 0 bases from J, with 17 bases between. Germline CDR1 reads SNHLY; CDR2 reads FYNNEI. The CDR3 spans 16 residues. The CDR3 loop reads CASMEGLTSSTDTQYF. The CDR3 bases are TGTGCCAGCATGGAGGGACTCACCTCTAGCACAGATACGCAGTATTTT.

The chain has TRBV21-1 and TRBJ2-2; TRBD1 was called by the table and not checked on the DNA. TRBV21-1 is shown as a pseudogene. The CDR3 is 15 amino acids. The CDR3 sequence: CASSRTGGPTGELFF. As DNA, the CDR3 is TGTGCCAGCAGCCGGACAGGGGGCCCAACCGGGGAGCTGTTTTTT.

V usage is TRBV15 and J usage is TRBJ1-4; D ambiguous. V was cut by 0 bases and J by 7 bases, with 12 bases left in between. Germline V lookup: CDR1 LNHNV, CDR2 YYDKDF (reference sequence). This CDR3 spans 15 amino acids. The CDR3 DNA reads as TGTGCCACCAGCAGAGATTCGGGAGATGGTGAAAAACTGTTTTTT. This encodes CATSRDSGDGEKLFF.

The chain joins TRBV4-1 to TRBJ2-7, with D perhaps matching TRBD2 (7 bases). The CDR3 is 14 amino acids. The V end was cut by 5 bases, the J end by 6 bases, with 17 bases between. Germline loops: CDR1 MGHRA, CDR2 YSYEKL. CDR3 DNA sequence: TGCGCCAGCAGCTTAGATCTAGGGGGGGTCGAGCAGTACTTC. Protein: CASSLDLGGVEQYF.